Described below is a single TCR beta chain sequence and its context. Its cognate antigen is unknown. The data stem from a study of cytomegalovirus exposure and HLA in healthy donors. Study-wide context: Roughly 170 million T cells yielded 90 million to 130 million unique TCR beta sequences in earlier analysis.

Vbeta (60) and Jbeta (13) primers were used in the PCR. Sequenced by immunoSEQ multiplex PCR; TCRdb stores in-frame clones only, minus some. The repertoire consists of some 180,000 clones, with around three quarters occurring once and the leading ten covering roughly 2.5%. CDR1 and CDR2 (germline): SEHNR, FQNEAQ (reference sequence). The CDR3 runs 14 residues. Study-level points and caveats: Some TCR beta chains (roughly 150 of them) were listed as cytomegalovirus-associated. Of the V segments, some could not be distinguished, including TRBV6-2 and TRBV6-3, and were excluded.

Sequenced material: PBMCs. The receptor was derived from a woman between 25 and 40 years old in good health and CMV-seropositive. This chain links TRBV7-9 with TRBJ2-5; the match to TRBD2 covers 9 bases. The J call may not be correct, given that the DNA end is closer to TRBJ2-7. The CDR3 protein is CASSSTSGSYEQYF. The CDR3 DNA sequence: TGTGCCAGCAGCTCCACTAGCGGGTCCTACGAGCAGTACTTC.